A single sample gave rise to the 11 T cell receptor beta chains below, sequenced in a study of cytomegalovirus exposure and HLA in healthy donors (dated 2017 in TCRdb). Library preparation employed the immunoSEQ multiplex PCR assay. Drawn from immuneACCESS, this table holds only the in-frame rearrangements with V and J called that TCRdb kept. Clones are partly lost; checked studies trace under half to an unresolved V gene and leave the rest unexplained. In this sample the table shows over 100,000 clones, 88% of which occur a single time. The ten largest clonotypes hold about 2% of the sample. The specimen was PBMCs. These receptors were collected from a woman aged 18-30 years in good health and CMV-seronegative.

The rearrangement links TRBV7-9 to TRBJ2-3; D gene ambiguous. The CDR3 contains 15 residues. With 1 base removed from V and 7 bases from J, the gap between germline ends came to 15 bases. Germline V gene lookup returns CDR1 SEHNR and CDR2 FQNEAQ (reference sequence). CDR3 bases: TGTGCCAGCAGCTTAGTTTGGAGTCGGCTCAATACGCAGTATTTT. Protein sequence: CASSLVWSRLNTQYF.

The J gene is TRBJ1-1, the V gene TRBV12-5; D call uncertain. Trimming removed 1 base from V and 4 bases from J, with 7 bases in between. CDR1 and CDR2 from the germline V gene are LGHNT and FRNRAP. CDR3 length equals 13 residues. The chain's CDR3 is CASGLDSGTEAFF. Written as DNA, the CDR3 is TGTGCTAGTGGTTTGGACAGCGGCACTGAAGCTTTCTTT.

The chain uses TRBV6-5 and TRBJ1-2; maybe TRBD1 (6 bases). Trimming took 0 bases from V and 7 from J, leaving 15 bases between them. Germline loops: CDR1 MNHEY, CDR2 SVGAGI. The CDR3 runs to 15 residues. The CDR3 reads CASSYSASGVVGYTF. CDR3 bases: TGTGCCAGCAGTTACTCGGCGTCAGGGGTGGTTGGCTACACCTTC.

V usage is TRBV18 and J usage is TRBJ2-5, with D possibly TRBD2 on 6 matching bases. V lost 4 bases to trimming and J lost 1 base, with 10 bases between them. Germline V gene lookup returns CDR1 KGHSH and CDR2 LQKENI. There are 14 residues in the CDR3. This CDR3 reads CASSLRDFQETQYF. CDR3 nucleotides: TGTGCCAGCTCACTCCGGGACTTCCAAGAGACCCAGTACTTC.

The V gene is TRBV5-1, the J gene TRBJ1-2; the match to TRBD1 covers 11 bases. After removal of 6 bases from V and 3 bases from J, the junction contained 4 bases not matched to a gene. Germline CDR1 is SGHRS and CDR2 is YFSETQ. The CDR3 spans 14 residues. The CDR3 DNA is TGCGCCAGCAACTCGGGACAGGGGGACTATGGCTACACCTTC. Its translation: CASNSGQGDYGYTF.

This chain joins TRBV30 and TRBJ2-1, with 8 bases that match TRBD2. The ends lost 3 bases at V and 2 bases at J; junction bases unmatched: 9. Germline CDR1 GTSNPN, CDR2 SVGIG (reference sequence). The CDR3 has 16 amino acids. The CDR3 DNA sequence: TGTGCCTGGAGCGGGGGGGTCCTCCTAACCTACAATGAGCAGTTCTTC. Its protein is CAWSGGVLLTYNEQFF.

The V and J genes are TRBV7-8 and TRBJ2-7; 9 nucleotides match TRBD2. Looked up from germline, CDR1 is SGHVS and CDR2 is FQNEAQ. V dropped 4 bases and J dropped 4; count of bases not matched to a gene: 14. CDR3 size: 17 residues. In DNA, the CDR3 is TGTGCCAGCAGCTCCCCTGGAGCGGGAGGTAGGGGGTACGAGCAGTACTTC. This gives the protein CASSSPGAGGRGYEQYF.

The chain uses TRBV7-9 and TRBJ1-1; D unresolved. Germline CDR1 SEHNR, CDR2 FQNEAQ (reference sequence). V was clipped by 2 bases and J by 2 bases, with 6 bases between them. This CDR3 region has 13 residues. CDR3 residues: CASSLIVNTEAFF. In nucleotides, the CDR3 is TGTGCCAGCAGCTTAATTGTAAACACTGAAGCTTTCTTT.

This clone appeared a single time. This rearrangement joins TRBV5-8 to TRBJ2-1; 12 nucleotides line up with TRBD1. Trimming at V came to 3 bases and at J to 6 bases, leaving 1 base not matched to a gene. The CDR3 length is 14 residues. The germline V gene encodes CDR1 SGHTS and CDR2 YDEGEE. CDR3 coding DNA: TGTGCCAGCAGCTGGGACAGGGGGCCCAATGAGCAGTTCTTC. Amino acid sequence: CASSWDRGPNEQFF.

CDR3: CASSYDTRSYGYTF. The CDR3 region has the DNA TGTGCCAGCAGCTACGACACGCGCAGCTATGGCTACACCTTC. The V gene is TRBV5-6, the J gene TRBJ1-2; no reliable D call. V dropped 3 bases and J dropped 4 bases, with 13 bases sitting between them. CDR1 is SGHDT, CDR2 YYEEEE, per germline. This CDR3 contains 14 residues.

This chain joins TRBV30 and TRBJ1-2, with TRBD1 matching 10 bases. Unmatched junction bases numbered 9, after V lost 2 bases and J lost 6 bases. CDR3 length equals 15 residues. Per germline, CDR1 GTSNPN and CDR2 SVGIG (reference sequence). CDR3 nucleotides: TGTGCCTGGAGTCCACCCAACGACAGGGGGCATGGCTACACCTTC. Translated, it gives CAWSPPNDRGHGYTF.